The clone carrying this T cell receptor beta chain was found once. The antigen is undetermined. These data originate in a study of T cell responses to AZD1222 COVID-19 vaccine. Whole-study results and caveats: Rises in breadth and depth of Spike-specific TCRs came after two AZD1222 doses. Clonal diversity was possibly underestimated, and white British individuals and females predominated among donors.

Germline CDR1 reads PRHDT; CDR2 reads FYEKMQ (reference sequence). The V gene lost 4 bases and the J gene lost 11 bases, with 9 bases spanning the gap. The CDR3 has 12 amino acids. Clones were read by immunoSEQ multiplex PCR, and TCRdb kept only the in-frame ones, dropping some. The repertoire holds more than 80,000 clones, with about 94% as singletons. The sample in question was peripheral blood, obtained 28 days after the second AZD1222 dose. The chain has TRBV13 and TRBJ1-6; the D is unclear. This receptor was obtained from an adult who received the AZD1222 COVID-19 vaccine. CDR3: CASSSLGAPLHF. The CDR3 coding sequence is TGTGCCAGCAGCTCACTAGGCGCACCCCTCCACTTT.